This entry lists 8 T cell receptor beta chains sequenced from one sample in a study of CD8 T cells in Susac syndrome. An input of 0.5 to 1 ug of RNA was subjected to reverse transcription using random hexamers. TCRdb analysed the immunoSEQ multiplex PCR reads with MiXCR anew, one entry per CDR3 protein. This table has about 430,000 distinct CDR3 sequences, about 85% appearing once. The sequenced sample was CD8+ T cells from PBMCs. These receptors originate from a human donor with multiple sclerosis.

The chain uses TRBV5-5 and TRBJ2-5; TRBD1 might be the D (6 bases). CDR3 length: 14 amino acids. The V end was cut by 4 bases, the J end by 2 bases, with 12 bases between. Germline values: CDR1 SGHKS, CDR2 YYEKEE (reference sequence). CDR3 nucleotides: TGTGCCAGCAGCCCTTGGACAGTTCAAGAGACCCAGTACTTC. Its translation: CASSPWTVQETQYF.

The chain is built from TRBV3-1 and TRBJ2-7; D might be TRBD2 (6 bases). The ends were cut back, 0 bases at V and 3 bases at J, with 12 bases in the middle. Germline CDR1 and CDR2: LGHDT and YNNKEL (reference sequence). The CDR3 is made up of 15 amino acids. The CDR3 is CASSQDRRGIYEQYF. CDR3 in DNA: TGTGCCAGCAGCCAAGATAGGAGGGGTATCTACGAGCAGTACTTC.

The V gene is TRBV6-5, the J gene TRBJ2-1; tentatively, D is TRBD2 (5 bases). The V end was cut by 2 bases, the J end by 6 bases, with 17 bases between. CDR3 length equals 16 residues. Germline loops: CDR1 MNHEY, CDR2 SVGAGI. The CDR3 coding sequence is TGTGCCAGCAGTTACGGAGGACGGGCAGGATTCAATGAGCAGTTCTTC. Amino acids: CASSYGGRAGFNEQFF.

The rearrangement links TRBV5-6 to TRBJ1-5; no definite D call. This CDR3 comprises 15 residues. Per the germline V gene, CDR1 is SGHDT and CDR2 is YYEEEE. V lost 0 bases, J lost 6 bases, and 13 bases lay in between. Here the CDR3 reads CASSLGRGLGQPQHF. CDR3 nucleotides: TGTGCCAGCAGCTTGGGTCGGGGATTGGGTCAGCCCCAGCATTTT.

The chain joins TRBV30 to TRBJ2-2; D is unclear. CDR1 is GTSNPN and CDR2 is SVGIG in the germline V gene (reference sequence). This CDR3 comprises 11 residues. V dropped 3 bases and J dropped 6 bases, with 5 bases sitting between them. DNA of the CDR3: TGTGCCTGGAGGTCCGCCGGGGAGCTGTTTTTT. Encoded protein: CAWRSAGELFF.

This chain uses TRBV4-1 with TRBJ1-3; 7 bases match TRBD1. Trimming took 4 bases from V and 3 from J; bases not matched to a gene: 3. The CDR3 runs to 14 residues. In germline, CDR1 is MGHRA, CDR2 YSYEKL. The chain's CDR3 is CASSPGQRGNTIYF. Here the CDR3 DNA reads TGCGCCAGCAGCCCGGGACAGCGTGGAAACACCATATATTTT.

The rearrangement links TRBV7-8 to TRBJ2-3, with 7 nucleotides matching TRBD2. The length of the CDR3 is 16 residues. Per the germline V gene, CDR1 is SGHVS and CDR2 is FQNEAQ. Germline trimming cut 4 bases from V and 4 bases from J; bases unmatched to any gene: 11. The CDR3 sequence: CASSSRSREGPDTQYF. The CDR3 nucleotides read TGTGCCAGCAGCTCCCGATCGAGGGAGGGCCCAGATACGCAGTATTTT.

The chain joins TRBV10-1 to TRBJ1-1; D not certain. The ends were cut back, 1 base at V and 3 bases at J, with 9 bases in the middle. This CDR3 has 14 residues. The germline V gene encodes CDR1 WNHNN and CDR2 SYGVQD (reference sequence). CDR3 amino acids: CASSEYGEDTEAFF. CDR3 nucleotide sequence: TGCGCCAGCAGTGAGTACGGGGAGGACACTGAAGCTTTCTTT.